This TCR beta chain comes out of a study of blood T cell repertoires in COVID-19. Turning to the study itself: COVID-19 samples from acute and convalescent phases originated in the United States, Italy and Spain. The analysed material was cDNA or gDNA that came from T cells, B-cell-depleted T cells, or PBMCs.

Source study methods: By means of reference gene primer amplification, nucleated cell counts were estimated. Only in-frame clones appear in the TCRdb table, and some are missing; sequencing was by immunoSEQ multiplex PCR. V, J and clone size are those of that table, while D and trimming were read from the DNA. Of about 190,000 clones listed, 88% are singletons. The CDR3 consists of 13 residues. V lost 0 bases and J 0 bases, leaving 4 bases between the germline ends. In germline, CDR1 is SGDLS, CDR2 YYNGEE. The chain is built from TRBV9 and TRBJ2-7; D call uncertain. This receptor was taken from a woman aged 25 to 39 with acute or convalescent COVID-19. Sequencing input: peripheral blood. CDR3 protein: CASSVANSYEQYF. The CDR3, as DNA: TGTGCCAGCAGCGTAGCAAACTCCTACGAGCAGTACTTC.